These T cell receptor beta chains were read from a single sample in a study of tumor and adjacent non-tumor tissue in lung cancer. TCRdb re-called the multiplex PCR reads with MiXCR, one entry per CDR3 protein. The table lists roughly 70,000 distinct CDR3 sequences, 55% to 70% of them singletons. Input material: distant non-tumor lung tissue. The receptors shown here come from a woman between 45 and 60 years old with non-small cell lung cancer. The CDR3 runs from the conserved cysteine through the conserved F or W. D genes are given only for firm matches. Size is stated for part of the rows, as once, few or many counts, or as a class when the clone is expanded.

CDR3 DNA,CDR3 protein,clone size,D gene,J gene,V gene,CDR3 length
TGTGCCAGCAGCTTCGGAGCTTTGGGCGAGCAGTACTTC,CASSFGALGEQYF,many,-,TRBJ2-7,TRBV5-6,13
TGTGCCAGCAGGTTGGACGACCAAGAGACCCAGTACTTC,CASRLDDQETQYF,-,-,TRBJ2-5,TRBV6-6,13
TGTGCCAGCAGTTACACTGACTTTAACGGGAGACGGCTTGAGAGCTCCTACAATGAGCAGTTCTTC,CASSYTDFNGRRLESSYNEQFF,-,-,TRBJ2-1,TRBV6-7,22
TGTGCCAGCAGCCAAGAGACCAGAGCCGAGATCGATGGAGGTCTCGAGCAGTACTTC,CASSQETRAEIDGGLEQYF,-,-,TRBJ2-7,TRBV4-2,19
TGTGCCAGCAGCCTCCCGGGACACCCATACAACGAGCAGTACTTC,CASSLPGHPYNEQYF,medium-sized,-,TRBJ2-7,TRBV11-2,15
TGTGCCATCAGTGGGTCGATGGTAGACGGTGAGCTGTTTTTT,CAISGSMVDGELFF,-,-,TRBJ2-2,TRBV10-3,14
TGCAGTGCTAGGGCGAACGCTGAAGCTTTCTTT,CSARANAEAFF,-,-,TRBJ1-1,TRBV20-1,11
TGTGTCAGCAGTAGTGGGGGGCGCAGCTATGAAGCTTTCTTT,CVSSSGGRSYEAFF,-,-,TRBJ1-1,TRBV6-1,14
TGCGCCAGCATGAGGAAGCTAGCGGGAGCGAATGAGCACTTCTTC,CASMRKLAGANEHFF,once,TRBD2,TRBJ2-1,TRBV5-1,15
TGTGCCAGCAGTTGCCTTGGGGACAGGTTGAGCTCCTACGAGCAGCACTTC,CASSCLGDRLSSYEQHF,-,TRBD1,TRBJ2-7,TRBV6-6,17
TGTGCCAGCATTTCGGTGGGTCAGTCTTATGGCTACACCTTC,CASISVGQSYGYTF,many,-,TRBJ1-2,TRBV6-6,14
TGTGCCAGTAGACTTGGGACTAGCATTCCCTACGAGCAGTACTTC,CASRLGTSIPYEQYF,-,TRBD2,TRBJ2-7,TRBV12-3/TRBV12-4,15
TGTGCCAGCAGCTTGGAGTGGGATGCCCTACTTATCATTCAGCCCCAGCATTTT,CASSLEWDALLIIQPQHF,-,-,TRBJ1-5,TRBV5-5,18
TGTGCCAGCACCGGCCTTGAAGGGGCTTTCTTT,CASTGLEGAFF,-,-,TRBJ1-1,TRBV12-3/TRBV12-4,11
TGTGCCAGCAACTTAGCGGGGACCCTCTCCTACAATGAGCAGTTCTTC,CASNLAGTLSYNEQFF,-,TRBD2,TRBJ2-1,TRBV11-3,16
TGTGCCAGCATGGGTCCCGGGACAGGTTTCACCGGGGAGCTGTTTTTT,CASMGPGTGFTGELFF,many,TRBD1,TRBJ2-2,TRBV6-1,16
TGTGCCAGCAGCTTCGGGAGAGGGGTTACCTACGATCAGTACTTT,CASSFGRGVTYDQYF,-,-,TRBJ2-7,TRBV11-2,15
TGCAGTGCTAGAGGGCAGGTTACCAACGCTGAAGCTTTCTTT,CSARGQVTNAEAFF,-,-,TRBJ1-1,TRBV20-1,14
TGCGCCAGCAGCCATGACACAGGTTTATCTGGGGTCAACGTCCTGACTTTC,CASSHDTGLSGVNVLTF,-,-,TRBJ2-6,TRBV4-3,17
TGTACCAACAGCCTTGATAGGGTAGATCAGCCCCAGCATTTT,CTNSLDRVDQPQHF,-,-,TRBJ1-5,TRBV12-3/TRBV12-4,14
TGTGCCAGCAGCGTGGATTTGATCCCGAGGAATGAGCAGTTCTTC,CASSVDLIPRNEQFF,-,-,TRBJ2-1,TRBV9,15
TGTGCCAGCAGTCCCGAGGGGGGACTAGCAGGCAATGAGCAGTTCTTC,CASSPEGGLAGNEQFF,many,TRBD2,TRBJ2-1,TRBV6-5,16
TGTGCTAGCAGTTCGATCGGGGGACAGGCTAATGGAAAACTGTTTTTT,CASSSIGGQANGKLFF,-,TRBD1,TRBJ1-4,TRBV28,16
TGTGCCAGCAGTTTTTGGGAGTCTTACACTGAAGCTTTCTTT,CASSFWESYTEAFF,few,-,TRBJ1-1,TRBV28,14
TGTGCCAGCGGCCTGGAGTCCAACACTGAAGCTTTCTTT,CASGLESNTEAFF,-,-,TRBJ1-1,TRBV5-4,13
TGTACCAGCAGCTCCACAGGGAACTACGAGCAGTACTTC,CTSSSTGNYEQYF,-,-,TRBJ2-7,TRBV28,13